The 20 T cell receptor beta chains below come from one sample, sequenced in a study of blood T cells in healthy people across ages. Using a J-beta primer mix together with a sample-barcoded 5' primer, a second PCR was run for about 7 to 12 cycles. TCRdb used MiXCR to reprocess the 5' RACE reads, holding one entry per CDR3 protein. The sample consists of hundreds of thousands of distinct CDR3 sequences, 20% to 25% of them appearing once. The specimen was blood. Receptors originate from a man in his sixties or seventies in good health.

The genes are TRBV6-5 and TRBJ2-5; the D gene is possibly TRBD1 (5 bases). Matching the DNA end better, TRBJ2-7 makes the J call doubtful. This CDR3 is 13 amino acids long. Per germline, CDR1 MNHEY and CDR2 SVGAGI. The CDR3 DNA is TGTGCCAGCAGGGGGTCAGGGTCCTACGAGCAGTACTTC. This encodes CASRGSGSYEQYF.

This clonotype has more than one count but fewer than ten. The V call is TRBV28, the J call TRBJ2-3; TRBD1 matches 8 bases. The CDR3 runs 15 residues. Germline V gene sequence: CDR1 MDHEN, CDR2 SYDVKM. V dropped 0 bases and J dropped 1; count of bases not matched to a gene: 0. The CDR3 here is CASSLWGQGTDTQYF. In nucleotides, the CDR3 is TGTGCCAGCAGTTTATGGGGACAGGGCACAGATACGCAGTATTTT.

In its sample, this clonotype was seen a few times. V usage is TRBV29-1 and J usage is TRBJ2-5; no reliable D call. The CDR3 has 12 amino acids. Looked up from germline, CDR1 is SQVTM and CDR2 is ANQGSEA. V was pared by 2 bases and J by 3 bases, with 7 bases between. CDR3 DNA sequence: TGCAGCGTTGAATTCCGGGAAGAGACCCAGTACTTC. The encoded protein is CSVEFREETQYF.

CDR3 sequence reads: CSARSLALYNEQFF. The CDR3 nucleotides are TGCAGTGCTAGAAGCCTAGCGCTCTACAATGAGCAGTTCTTC. The chain is built from TRBV20-1 and TRBJ2-1; maybe TRBD2 (6 bases). Germline assignment: CDR1 DFQATT and CDR2 SNEGSKA (reference sequence). Trimming removed 2 bases at V and 3 bases at J, with 11 bases between. CDR3 length: 14 residues.

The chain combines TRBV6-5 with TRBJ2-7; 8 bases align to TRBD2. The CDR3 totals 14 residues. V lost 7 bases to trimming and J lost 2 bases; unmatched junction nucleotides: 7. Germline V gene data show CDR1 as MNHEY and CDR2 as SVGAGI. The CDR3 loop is CASKPGLGAYEQYF. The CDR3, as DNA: TGTGCCAGCAAACCGGGACTAGGGGCCTACGAGCAGTACTTC.

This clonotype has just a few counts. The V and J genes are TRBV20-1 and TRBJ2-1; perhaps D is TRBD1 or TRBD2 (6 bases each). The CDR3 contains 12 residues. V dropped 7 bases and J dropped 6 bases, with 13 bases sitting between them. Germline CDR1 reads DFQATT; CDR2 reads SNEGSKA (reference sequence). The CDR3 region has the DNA TGCAGTGGCAGCGGAGGGGGCAATGAGCAGTTCTTC. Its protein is CSGSGGGNEQFF.

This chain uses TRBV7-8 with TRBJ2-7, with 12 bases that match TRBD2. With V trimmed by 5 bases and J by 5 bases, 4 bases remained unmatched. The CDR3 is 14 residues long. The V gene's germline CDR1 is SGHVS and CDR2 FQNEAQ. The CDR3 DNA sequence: TGTGCCAGCAGCAAGGGACTAGCGGGTAACGAGCAGTACTTC. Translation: CASSKGLAGNEQYF.

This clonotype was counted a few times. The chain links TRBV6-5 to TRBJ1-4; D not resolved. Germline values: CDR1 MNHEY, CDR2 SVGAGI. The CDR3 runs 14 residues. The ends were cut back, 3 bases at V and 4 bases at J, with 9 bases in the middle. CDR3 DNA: TGTGCCAGCAGTTATCGCAGTTTTAATGAAAAACTGTTTTTT. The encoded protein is CASSYRSFNEKLFF.

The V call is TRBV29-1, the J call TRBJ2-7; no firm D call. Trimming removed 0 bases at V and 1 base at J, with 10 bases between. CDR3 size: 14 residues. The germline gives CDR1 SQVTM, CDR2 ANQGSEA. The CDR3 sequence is CSVEDLTNSYEQYF. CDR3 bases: TGCAGCGTTGAAGACTTGACAAATTCCTACGAGCAGTACTTC.

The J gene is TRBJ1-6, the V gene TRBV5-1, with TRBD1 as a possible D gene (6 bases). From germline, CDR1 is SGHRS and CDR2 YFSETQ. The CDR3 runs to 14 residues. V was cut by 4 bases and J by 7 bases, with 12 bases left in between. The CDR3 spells CASSNGTPNSPLHF. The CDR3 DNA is TGCGCCAGCAGCAACGGGACACCCAATTCACCCCTCCACTTT.

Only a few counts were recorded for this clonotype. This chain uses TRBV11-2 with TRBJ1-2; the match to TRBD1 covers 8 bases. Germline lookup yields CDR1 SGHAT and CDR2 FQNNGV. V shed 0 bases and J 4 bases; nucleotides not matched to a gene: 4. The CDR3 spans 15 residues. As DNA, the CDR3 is TGTGCCAGCAGCTTAGATTGGCAGGGGGCCTATGGCTACACCTTC. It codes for CASSLDWQGAYGYTF.

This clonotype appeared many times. The chain's CDR3 is CASSQDFGMTDTQYF. CDR3 nucleotide sequence: TGCGCCAGCAGCCAAGATTTTGGAATGACAGATACGCAGTATTTT. The gene calls are TRBV4-3 and TRBJ2-3; D is unclear. The CDR3 has 15 residues. V was pared by 0 bases and J by 3 bases, with 10 bases between. Germline V CDR1 and CDR2: LGHNA, YSLEER.

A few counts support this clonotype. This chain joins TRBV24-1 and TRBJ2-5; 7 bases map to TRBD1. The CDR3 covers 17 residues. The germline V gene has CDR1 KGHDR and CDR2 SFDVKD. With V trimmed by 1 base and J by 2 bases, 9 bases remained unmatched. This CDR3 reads CATSDFQGDKPQETQYF. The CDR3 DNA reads TGTGCCACCAGTGATTTTCAGGGGGACAAACCTCAAGAGACCCAGTACTTC.

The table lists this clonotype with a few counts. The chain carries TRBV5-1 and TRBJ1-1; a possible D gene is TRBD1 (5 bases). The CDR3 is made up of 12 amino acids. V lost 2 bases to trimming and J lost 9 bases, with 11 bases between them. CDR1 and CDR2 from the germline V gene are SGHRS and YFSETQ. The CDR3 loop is CASSFPSGKAFF. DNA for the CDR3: TGCGCCAGCAGCTTTCCTTCAGGGAAAGCTTTCTTT.

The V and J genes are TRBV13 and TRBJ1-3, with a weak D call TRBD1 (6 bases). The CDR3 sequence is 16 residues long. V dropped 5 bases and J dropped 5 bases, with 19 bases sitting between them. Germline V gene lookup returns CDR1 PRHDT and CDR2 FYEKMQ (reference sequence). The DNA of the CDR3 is TGTGCCAGCAGCGCCAGACCAGGACAGACCAGAAACACCATATATTTT. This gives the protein CASSARPGQTRNTIYF.

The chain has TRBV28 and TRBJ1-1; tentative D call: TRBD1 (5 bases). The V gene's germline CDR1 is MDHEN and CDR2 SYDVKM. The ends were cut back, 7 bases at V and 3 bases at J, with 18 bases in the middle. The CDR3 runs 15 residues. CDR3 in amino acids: CASTLYSGADTEAFF. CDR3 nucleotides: TGTGCCAGCACCCTCTACTCCGGGGCGGACACTGAAGCTTTCTTT. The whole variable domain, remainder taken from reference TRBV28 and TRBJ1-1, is DVKVTQSSRYLVKRTGEKVFLECVQDMDHENMFWYRQDPGLGLRLIYFSYDVKMKEKGDIPEGYSVSREKKERFSLILESASTNQTSMYLCASTLYSGADTEAFFGQGTRLTVV.

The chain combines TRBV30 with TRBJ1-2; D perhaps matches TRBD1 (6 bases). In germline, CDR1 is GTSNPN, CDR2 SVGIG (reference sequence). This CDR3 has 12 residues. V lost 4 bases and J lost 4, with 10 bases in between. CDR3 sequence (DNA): TGTGCCTGGACAGGGGATCCCTATGGCTACACCTTC. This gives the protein CAWTGDPYGYTF.

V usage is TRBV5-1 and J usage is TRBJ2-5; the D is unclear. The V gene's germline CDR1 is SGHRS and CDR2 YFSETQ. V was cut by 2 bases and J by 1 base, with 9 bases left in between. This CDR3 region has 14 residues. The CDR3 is CASSFSRPQETQYF. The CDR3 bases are TGCGCCAGCAGCTTTTCGCGGCCCCAAGAGACCCAGTACTTC. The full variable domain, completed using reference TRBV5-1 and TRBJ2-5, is KAGVTQTPRYLIKTRGQQVTLSCSPISGHRSVSWYQQTPGQGLQFLFEYFSETQRNKGNFPGRFSGRQFSNSRSEMNVSTLELGDSALYLCASSFSRPQETQYFGPGTRLLVL.

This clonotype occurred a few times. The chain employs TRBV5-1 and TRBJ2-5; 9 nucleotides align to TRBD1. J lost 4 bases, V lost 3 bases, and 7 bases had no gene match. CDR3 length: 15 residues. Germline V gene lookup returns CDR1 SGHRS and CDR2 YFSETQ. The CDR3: CASSSQGAEGETQYF. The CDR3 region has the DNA TGCGCCAGCAGCTCACAGGGGGCGGAAGGAGAGACCCAGTACTTC.

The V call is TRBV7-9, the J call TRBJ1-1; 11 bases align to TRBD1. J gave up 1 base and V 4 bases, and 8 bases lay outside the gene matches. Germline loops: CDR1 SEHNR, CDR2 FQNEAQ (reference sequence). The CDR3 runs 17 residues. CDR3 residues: CASSSGGQGGRNTEAFF. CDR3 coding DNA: TGTGCCAGCAGCTCCGGGGGACAGGGGGGTCGGAACACTGAAGCTTTCTTT.